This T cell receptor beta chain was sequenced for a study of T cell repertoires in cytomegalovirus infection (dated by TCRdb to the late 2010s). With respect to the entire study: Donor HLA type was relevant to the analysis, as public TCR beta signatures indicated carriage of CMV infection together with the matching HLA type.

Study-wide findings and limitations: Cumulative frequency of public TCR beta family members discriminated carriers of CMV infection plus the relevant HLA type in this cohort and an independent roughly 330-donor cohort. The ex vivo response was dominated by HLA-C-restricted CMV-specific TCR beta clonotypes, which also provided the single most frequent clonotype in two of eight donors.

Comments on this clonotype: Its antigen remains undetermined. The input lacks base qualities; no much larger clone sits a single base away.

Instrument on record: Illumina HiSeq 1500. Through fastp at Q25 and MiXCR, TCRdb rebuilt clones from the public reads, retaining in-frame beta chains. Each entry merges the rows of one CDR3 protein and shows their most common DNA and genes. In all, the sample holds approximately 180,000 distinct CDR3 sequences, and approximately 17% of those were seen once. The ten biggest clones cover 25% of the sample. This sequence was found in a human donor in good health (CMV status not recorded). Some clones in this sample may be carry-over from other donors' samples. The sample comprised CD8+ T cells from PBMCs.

The CDR3 protein is CASSLGGRNNEQFF. The DNA reads TGTGCCAGCAGCTTAGGTGGCAGGAACAATGAGCAGTTCTTC. The chain joins TRBV7-9 to TRBJ2-1, with no reliable assignment of the D segment. The germline V gene (reference sequence) supplies CDR1 SEHNR and CDR2 FQNEAQ. From the cysteine up to the phenylalanine, the CDR3 has a length of 14 residues. Solely the CDR3 DNA is kept, with 42 bases framed from the first base. V and J lose 1 base and 5 bases, and a span of 9 bases separates them.